The 28 T cell receptor beta chains listed next were all sequenced from one sample in a study of cytomegalovirus exposure and HLA in healthy donors. Amplification used 60 Vbeta primers and 13 Jbeta primers. Assay used: immunoSEQ multiplex PCR; TCRdb lists only in-frame clones, some missing. The sample totals about 200,000 clones. The sequenced sample was PBMCs. Receptors were obtained from a girl aged 2-10 years in good health and CMV-seropositive.

This CDR3 is CASSGWGTTNTEAFF. As DNA, the CDR3 is TGCGCCAGCAGTGGGTGGGGGACAACGAACACTGAAGCTTTCTTT. The chain has TRBV10-2 and TRBJ1-1, with D tentatively TRBD1 (6 bases). Germline-derived CDR1 and CDR2 are WSHSY and SAAADI. CDR3 length: 15 residues. The V end was cut by 4 bases, the J end by 1 base, with 13 bases between.

The chain joins TRBV4-2 to TRBJ2-1; D possibly corresponds to TRBD2 (6 bases). V lost 4 bases and J 1 base, leaving 17 bases between the germline ends. Germline V gene sequence: CDR1 LGHNA, CDR2 YNFKEQ. The CDR3 length is 17 residues. CDR3 amino acids: CASSPSGVETSYNEQFF. The CDR3 DNA reads TGTGCCAGCAGCCCTTCGGGGGTAGAGACGTCCTACAATGAGCAGTTCTTC.

This sequence joins TRBV28 and TRBJ1-2; 8 bases match TRBD1. The CDR3 has 15 residues. Germline assignment: CDR1 MDHEN and CDR2 SYDVKM. Trimming at V came to 5 bases and at J to 5 bases, leaving 10 bases not matched to a gene. CDR3 DNA sequence: TGTGCCAGCAGTCAACCCCCAGGGACAGGATATGGCTACACCTTC. Protein sequence: CASSQPPGTGYGYTF.

The chain joins TRBV28 to TRBJ1-4, with TRBD1 as a possible D gene (5 bases). The CDR3 contains 16 residues. Germline loops: CDR1 MDHEN, CDR2 SYDVKM. V lost 2 bases and J lost 4, with 14 bases in between. This CDR3 is CASSLRSRQGNEKLFF. CDR3 sequence (DNA): TGTGCCAGCAGTTTAAGATCTCGGCAGGGTAATGAAAAACTGTTTTTT.

The chain uses TRBV4-1 and TRBJ1-4, with TRBD1 identical over 7 bases. Germline trimming cut 6 bases from V and 8 bases from J; bases unmatched to any gene: 12. CDR1 and CDR2 (germline): MGHRA, YSYEKL. The CDR3 covers 15 residues. The DNA for the CDR3 is TGCGCCAGCAGGGCACCGGGACAGAGGGAAGAAAAACTGTTTTTT. It encodes CASRAPGQREEKLFF.

The chain has TRBV11-2 and TRBJ2-7, with D perhaps TRBD2 (5 bases). Trimming pared 2 bases from V and 0 bases from J, leaving 17 bases between. This CDR3 is 17 amino acids long. CDR1 is SGHAT, CDR2 FQNNGV, per germline. The CDR3 region has the DNA TGTGCCAGCAGCTTACCTCGGGCGGGTCCCAACTCCTACGAGCAGTACTTC. Its protein is CASSLPRAGPNSYEQYF. Using reference TRBV11-2 and TRBJ2-7 for the parts outside the CDR3, the full variable domain is EAGVAQSPRYKIIEKRQSVAFWCNPISGHATLYWYQQILGQGPKLLIQFQNNGVVDDSQLPKDRFSAERLKGVDSTLKIQPAKLEDSAVYLCASSLPRAGPNSYEQYFGPGTRLTVT.

The genes are TRBV5-5 and TRBJ2-7, with TRBD2 identical over 10 bases. Per the germline V gene, CDR1 is SGHKS and CDR2 is YYEKEE (reference sequence). Germline trimming cut 2 bases from V and 3 bases from J; bases unmatched to any gene: 5. The length of the CDR3 is 15 residues. The CDR3 sequence: CASSFGLAANYEQYF. The CDR3 bases are TGTGCCAGCAGCTTTGGACTAGCGGCCAACTACGAGCAGTACTTC. Based on the CDR3 plus reference TRBV5-5 and TRBJ2-7, the full variable domain is DAGVTQSPTHLIKTRGQQVTLRCSPISGHKSVSWYQQVLGQGPQFIFQYYEKEERGRGNFPDRFSARQFPNYSSELNVNALLLGDSALYLCASSFGLAANYEQYFGPGTRLTVT.

The genes are TRBV6-4 and TRBJ2-1; perhaps TRBD1 as D (6 bases). V was pared by 3 bases and J by 5 bases, with 17 bases between. The CDR3 sequence is 16 residues long. The germline CDR1 and CDR2 sequences are MRHNA and SNTAGT. CDR3 sequence: CASSEHGGAEDNEQFF. As DNA, the CDR3 is TGTGCCAGCAGTGAACATGGGGGCGCAGAGGACAATGAGCAGTTCTTC.

V and J are TRBV7-2 and TRBJ2-7; no clear D. Germline CDR1 SGHTA, CDR2 FQGNSA. The CDR3 spans 12 residues. V was clipped by 5 bases and J by 0 bases, with 5 bases between them. The CDR3: CASSPSSYEQYF. The CDR3 DNA reads TGTGCCAGCAGCCCGAGCTCCTACGAGCAGTACTTC.

The rearrangement links TRBV6-1 to TRBJ2-7, with 11 nucleotides matching TRBD2. CDR3 length equals 15 residues. Trimming cost V 6 bases and J 2 bases; bases outside gene matches: 6. Germline lookup yields CDR1 MNHNS and CDR2 SASEGT. CDR3 residues: CASSHLAGGPYEQYF. In nucleotides, the CDR3 is TGTGCCAGCAGCCATCTAGCGGGAGGACCCTACGAGCAGTACTTC.

This sequence joins TRBV28 and TRBJ1-4, with TRBD1 as a possible D gene (6 bases). V gave up 6 bases and J gave up 4 bases, with 18 bases separating them. This CDR3 region has 16 residues. Germline values: CDR1 MDHEN, CDR2 SYDVKM. CDR3: CASSHRDGWSNEKLFF. The CDR3 DNA follows: TGTGCCAGCAGCCACAGGGACGGGTGGAGTAATGAAAAACTGTTTTTT.

The J gene is TRBJ2-7, the V gene TRBV7-9; 7 nucleotides align to TRBD1. Trimming cost V 1 base and J 7 bases; bases outside gene matches: 7. CDR1 and CDR2 (germline): SEHNR, FQNEAQ (reference sequence). The CDR3 spans 14 residues. CDR3 region: CASSLGVSGGEQYF. DNA of the CDR3: TGTGCCAGCAGCTTAGGCGTTTCAGGGGGTGAGCAGTACTTC.

The gene calls are TRBV28 and TRBJ1-2; 9 bases map to TRBD1. The CDR3 has 15 amino acids. The germline CDR1 and CDR2 sequences are MDHEN and SYDVKM. J lost 1 base, V lost 6 bases, and 6 bases had no gene match. This CDR3 reads CASSPGDRDNYGYTF. CDR3 DNA: TGTGCCAGCAGCCCGGGGGACAGGGATAACTATGGCTACACCTTC.

The chain combines TRBV6-1 with TRBJ1-1; 9 bases are shared with TRBD1. The CDR3 is made up of 17 amino acids. V shed 3 bases and J 1 base; nucleotides not matched to a gene: 9. Germline CDR1 reads MNHNS; CDR2 reads SASEGT. The CDR3 bases are TGTGCCAGCAGTGATCCGGGACAGGGTGGGTGGAACACTGAAGCTTTCTTT. This sequence encodes CASSDPGQGGWNTEAFF.

This CDR3 reads CASSSAVPSGRSYEQYF. The CDR3 DNA sequence: TGTGCCAGCAGCTCGGCAGTCCCTAGCGGGAGGTCCTACGAGCAGTACTTC. This chain joins TRBV13 and TRBJ2-7; 11 bases agree with TRBD2. The CDR3 contains 17 residues. Germline V gene sequence: CDR1 PRHDT, CDR2 FYEKMQ (reference sequence). V trimming: 4 bases; J trimming: 1 base; junction bases outside the gene matches: 9.

The V gene is TRBV5-4, the J gene TRBJ2-7; 7 bases fit TRBD2. Germline CDR1 reads SGHNT; CDR2 reads YYREEE (reference sequence). V lost 4 bases, J lost 2 bases, and 9 bases stayed unmatched. The CDR3 spans 15 residues. CDR3 sequence: CASSPGLEIPYEQYF. The DNA for the CDR3 is TGTGCCAGCAGCCCCGGACTAGAGATCCCCTACGAGCAGTACTTC.

V gene TRBV10-1 combines with J gene TRBJ2-7; D is perhaps TRBD2 (6 bases). Germline CDR1 WNHNN, CDR2 SYGVQD (reference sequence). The CDR3 consists of 16 residues. The V end lost 4 bases, the J end lost 2 bases, and 18 bases lay between the germline ends. CDR3 residues: CASSGHRDSNPYEQYF. The DNA of the CDR3 is TGCGCCAGCAGTGGCCACCGGGACTCCAATCCCTACGAGCAGTACTTC.

The V and J genes are TRBV9 and TRBJ2-1, with 15 bases fitting TRBD2. The CDR3 has 16 amino acids. The V gene end was trimmed by 0 bases and the J gene end by 9 bases; junction bases not matched to a gene: 4. In germline, CDR1 is SGDLS, CDR2 YYNGEE. CDR3 coding DNA: TGTGCCAGCAGCGTAGATCGGACTAGCGGGAGGGGTGAGCAGTTCTTC. This sequence encodes CASSVDRTSGRGEQFF.

The chain uses TRBV6-5 and TRBJ2-7; the match to TRBD2 covers 8 bases. With V trimmed by 4 bases and J by 2 bases, 10 bases remained unmatched. This CDR3 region has 16 residues. Germline V gene sequence: CDR1 MNHEY, CDR2 SVGAGI. The chain's CDR3 is CASSSGGAGDPYEQYF. DNA of the CDR3: TGTGCCAGCAGTTCGGGCGGAGCGGGAGACCCCTACGAGCAGTACTTC.

The genes are TRBV19 and TRBJ2-1; 8 bases line up with TRBD1. Trimming cost V 6 bases and J 7 bases; bases outside gene matches: 5. Germline V CDR1 and CDR2: LNHDA, SQIVND (reference sequence). The CDR3 is 13 amino acids. The CDR3 region is CASSPTGANEQFF. The CDR3 coding sequence is TGTGCCAGTAGCCCGACAGGGGCTAATGAGCAGTTCTTC.

The chain is built from TRBV6-9 and TRBJ2-1; no definite D call. Germline V lookup: CDR1 MNHGY, CDR2 SVAAGI. V was clipped by 9 bases and J by 0 bases, with 21 bases between them. The CDR3 is 17 amino acids. CDR3 sequence reads: CARAKVGRYSSYNEQFF. The CDR3 DNA follows: TGTGCCAGAGCAAAAGTAGGAAGGTACAGCTCCTACAATGAGCAGTTCTTC.

In regard to this clone: Other DNA sequences of this sample code for an identical CDR3. This chain connects TRBV5-1 to TRBJ2-3; D is perhaps TRBD2 (6 bases). CDR1 SGHRS and CDR2 YFSETQ come from the germline V gene. The CDR3 is 17 amino acids. Trimming stripped 4 bases from V and 4 bases from J, with 22 bases between. DNA for the CDR3: TGCGCCAGCAGCCCCCCTGGGGCGGGACTGGCATCAGATACGCAGTATTTT. Translating gives CASSPPGAGLASDTQYF.

This rearrangement joins TRBV19 to TRBJ1-5; D is perhaps TRBD1 (5 bases). Germline V gives CDR1 LNHDA, CDR2 SQIVND (reference sequence). The length of the CDR3 is 12 residues. Trimming cost V 7 bases and J 3 bases, with 7 bases left between them. CDR3 region: CASTGHNQPQHF. CDR3 DNA sequence: TGTGCCAGTACAGGGCACAATCAGCCCCAGCATTTT.

V gene TRBV6-5 combines with J gene TRBJ2-5, with D uncertain. The CDR3 has 13 amino acids. V was clipped by 6 bases and J by 7 bases, with 15 bases between them. Germline V lookup: CDR1 MNHEY, CDR2 SVGAGI. CDR3 region: CASSLGAHGTQYF. Here the CDR3 DNA reads TGTGCCAGCAGCTTAGGAGCCCATGGGACCCAGTACTTC.

The V and J genes are TRBV9 and TRBJ2-7, with 10 positions matching TRBD2. Per the germline V gene, CDR1 is SGDLS and CDR2 is YYNGEE. This CDR3 contains 13 residues. After removal of 4 bases from V and 4 bases from J, the junction contained 2 bases not matched to a gene. This CDR3 reads CASSQGLAYEQYF. The DNA for the CDR3 is TGTGCCAGCAGCCAGGGACTAGCGTACGAGCAGTACTTC.

The chain employs TRBV6-5 and TRBJ1-2; D is perhaps TRBD1 (5 bases). CDR3 length: 10 amino acids. CDR1 is MNHEY, CDR2 SVGAGI, per germline. Deletions cut 10 bases from V and 6 bases from J, with 9 bases between. This CDR3 reads CATIQDGYTF. The CDR3 DNA follows: TGTGCCACCATACAGGATGGCTACACCTTC.

The chain carries TRBV9 and TRBJ1-2; the D is unclear. CDR1 is SGDLS and CDR2 is YYNGEE in the germline V gene. This CDR3 region has 12 residues. V gave up 0 bases and J gave up 7 bases, with 7 bases separating them. This CDR3 reads CASSVAGIGYTF. CDR3 DNA: TGTGCCAGCAGCGTAGCGGGGATTGGCTACACCTTC.

V is TRBV27 and J is TRBJ1-3; TRBD1 agrees at 9 bases. V trimming: 5 bases; J trimming: 1 base; junction bases outside the gene matches: 6. The CDR3 has 16 residues. The germline gives CDR1 MNHEY, CDR2 SMNVEV (reference sequence). CDR3 DNA: TGTGCCAGCAGTAGCGGACAGGGGCGATCTGGAAACACCATATATTTT. Amino acid sequence: CASSSGQGRSGNTIYF.